What follows are 29 T cell receptor beta chains derived from one specimen sequenced in a study of cytotoxic CD8 clonotypes in ibrutinib-treated CLL. The protocol was immunoSEQ multiplex PCR, while the TCRdb copy is restricted to in-frame clones and leaves out a portion. The sample has about 160,000 clones, approximately 80% seen once. The specimen was PBMCs, collected after 24 months of ibrutinib treatment. These receptors were taken from a human donor with chronic lymphocytic leukemia.

A few counts support this clone. This chain connects TRBV18 to TRBJ1-1; D is unresolved. The germline CDR1 and CDR2 sequences are KGHSH and LQKENI. The V end lost 2 bases, the J end lost 7 bases, and 14 bases lay between the germline ends. The CDR3 length is 14 residues. CDR3 sequence: CASSPLGVGNEAFF. In DNA, the CDR3 is TGTGCCAGCTCACCATTGGGTGTAGGGAATGAAGCTTTCTTT.

The gene calls are TRBV29-1 and TRBJ2-7; TRBD1 aligns across 10 bases. The length of the CDR3 is 13 residues. Per the germline V gene, CDR1 is SQVTM and CDR2 is ANQGSEA. Trimming cost V 5 bases and J 6 bases; bases outside gene matches: 7. CDR3 coding DNA: TGCAGCGTTCGCCAGACAGGGGGCGTCGAGCAGTACTTC. As protein: CSVRQTGGVEQYF.

The chain combines TRBV29-1 with TRBJ1-1; D perhaps matches TRBD1 (5 bases). V was cut by 7 bases and J by 5 bases, with 20 bases left in between. Germline CDR1 SQVTM, CDR2 ANQGSEA. The CDR3 loop spans 14 amino acids. The CDR3: CSASRGGRRTEAFF. CDR3 bases: TGCAGCGCCTCCCGGGGGGGAAGGAGAACTGAAGCTTTCTTT.

This clone was detected a few times. The chain recombines TRBV4-1 with TRBJ1-5; D is perhaps TRBD1 (5 bases). The CDR3 consists of 17 residues. Deletions cut 2 bases from V and 0 bases from J, with 14 bases between. Germline V CDR1 and CDR2: MGHRA, YSYEKL. CDR3 nucleotide sequence: TGCGCCAGCAGCCAACTCTACCTACAGGATAGCAATCAGCCCCAGCATTTT. Protein product: CASSQLYLQDSNQPQHF.

This chain joins TRBV4-3 and TRBJ2-7; D might be TRBD2 (6 bases). The germline gives CDR1 LGHNA, CDR2 YSLEER. Trimming pared 3 bases from V and 5 bases from J, leaving 14 bases between. CDR3 length equals 14 residues. CDR3 coding DNA: TGCGCCAGCAGCCACCGGGTCAGGGAGGACGAGCAGTACTTC. It specifies CASSHRVREDEQYF.

This clone was detected many times. This chain links TRBV11-2 with TRBJ1-2; D is undetermined. Looked up from germline, CDR1 is SGHAT and CDR2 is FQNNGV. The ends were cut back, 1 base at V and 0 bases at J, with 9 bases in the middle. The CDR3 contains 15 residues. CDR3 nucleotide sequence: TGTGCCAGCAGCTTAGGTGCAGGACCTAACTATGGCTACACCTTC. Amino acid sequence: CASSLGAGPNYGYTF.

This sequence joins TRBV30 and TRBJ2-5, with 7 bases matching TRBD1. This CDR3 has 13 residues. The germline CDR1 and CDR2 sequences are GTSNPN and SVGIG (reference sequence). J lost 5 bases, V lost 3 bases, and 6 bases had no gene match. In DNA form, the CDR3 reads TGTGCCTGGAGCCAGGACAGGCAGGAGACCCAGTACTTC. Translating it yields CAWSQDRQETQYF.

This chain links TRBV29-1 with TRBJ1-1; D gene uncertain. V lost 3 bases and J lost 9, with 14 bases in between. CDR1 is SQVTM, CDR2 ANQGSEA, per germline. CDR3 length: 12 residues. CDR3 sequence (DNA): TGCAGCGTTGAGGGCAGGCTCGGTAAAGCTTTCTTT. Translation: CSVEGRLGKAFF. The full variable domain, its missing parts supplied by reference TRBV29-1 and TRBJ1-1, is SAVISQKPSRDICQRGTSLTIQCQVDSQVTMMFWYRQQPGQSLTLIATANQGSEATYESGFVIDKFPISRPNLTFSTLTVSNMSPEDSSIYLCSVEGRLGKAFFGQGTRLTVV.

This rearrangement joins TRBV19 to TRBJ2-7; D is perhaps TRBD2 (5 bases). The CDR3 has 15 amino acids. Germline assignment: CDR1 LNHDA and CDR2 SQIVND (reference sequence). V lost 6 bases and J lost 5, with 20 bases in between. CDR3 loop: CASSNVRRTPHEQYF. CDR3 coding DNA: TGTGCCAGTAGCAATGTGAGACGGACTCCTCACGAGCAGTACTTC.

This clone has only one observation. The chain couples TRBV15 to TRBJ1-2, with D perhaps TRBD1 (5 bases). CDR3 size: 12 residues. The V gene's germline CDR1 is LNHNV and CDR2 YYDKDF (reference sequence). V shed 1 base and J shed 10 bases, with 10 bases lying between them. The CDR3 loop reads CATSRVGAPYTF. CDR3 DNA sequence: TGTGCCACCAGCAGAGTTGGGGCTCCCTACACCTTC.

CDR3 sequence (DNA): TGTGCCAGCAGTGATTGGGGCCGGGGGGAAAAACTGTTTTTT. It is translated as CASSDWGRGEKLFF. The V and J genes are TRBV27 and TRBJ1-4, with D perhaps matching TRBD1 (5 bases). CDR1 is MNHEY and CDR2 is SMNVEV in the germline V gene (reference sequence). The CDR3 consists of 14 residues. V shed 5 bases and J shed 8 bases, with 15 bases lying between them.

A note on this clone: The junction shows a germline mismatch at one end, possibly a read error. The chain links TRBV5-1 to TRBJ1-2, with 8 bases lining up with TRBD1. The germline gives CDR1 SGHRS, CDR2 YFSETQ. The CDR3 has 15 residues. The CDR3 DNA reads TGTGCCAGCAGCTATATGGGACAGGTGCGCAATGGCTACACCTTC. Amino acid sequence: CASSYMGQVRNGYTF. The full variable domain, its missing parts supplied by reference TRBV5-1 and TRBJ1-2, is KAGVTQTPRYLIKTRGQQVTLSCSPISGHRSVSWYQQTPGQGLQFLFEYFSETQRNKGNFPGRFSGRQFSNSRSEMNVSTLELGDSALYLCASSYMGQVRNGYTFGSGTRLTVV.

The chain links TRBV7-2 to TRBJ1-2; possibly TRBD1 for D (6 bases). V lost 8 bases, J lost 8 bases, and 30 bases lay in between. CDR3 size: 17 residues. Germline assignment: CDR1 SGHTA and CDR2 FQGNSA. The CDR3 spells CASGHPRDNPEMGGYTF. The CDR3 nucleotides read TGTGCCAGCGGCCATCCCCGGGACAATCCGGAGATGGGCGGCTACACCTTC. Full variable domain (outside the CDR3, taken from reference TRBV7-2 and TRBJ1-2): GAGVSQSPSNKVTEKGKDVELRCDPISGHTALYWYRQSLGQGLEFLIYFQGNSAPDKSGLPSDRFSAERTGGSVSTLTIQRTQQEDSAVYLCASGHPRDNPEMGGYTFGSGTRLTVV.

V gene TRBV6-1 combines with J gene TRBJ1-1; D unresolved. Germline CDR1 is MNHNS and CDR2 is SASEGT. V gave up 6 bases and J gave up 1 base, with 0 bases separating them. The CDR3 loop spans 10 amino acids. As DNA, the CDR3 is TGTGCCAGCAGGAACACTGAAGCTTTCTTT. This sequence encodes CASRNTEAFF.

The J gene is TRBJ1-2, the V gene TRBV27; 11 bases match TRBD1. This CDR3 is built from 14 residues. V was pared by 4 bases and J by 5 bases, with 3 bases of the junction left unmatched. CDR1 and CDR2 from the germline V gene are MNHEY and SMNVEV (reference sequence). CDR3 sequence reads: CASSSGQGAYGYTF. CDR3 sequence (DNA): TGTGCCAGCAGTTCCGGACAGGGGGCTTATGGCTACACCTTC.

The chain joins TRBV2 to TRBJ1-4, with D perhaps TRBD1 (6 bases). Trimming took 4 bases from V and 7 from J, leaving 13 bases between them. CDR1 is SNHLY and CDR2 is FYNNEI in the germline V gene. The CDR3 contains 14 residues. DNA for the CDR3: TGTGCCAGCAGTGCCGGGACAACCGGTGAAAAACTGTTTTTT. Its translation: CASSAGTTGEKLFF.

This clone was detected only a few times. V gene TRBV7-9 combines with J gene TRBJ1-1; the match to TRBD1 covers 11 bases. Trimming cost V 5 bases and J 4 bases; bases outside gene matches: 9. The CDR3 loop spans 16 amino acids. CDR1 is SEHNR, CDR2 FQNEAQ, per germline (reference sequence). As DNA, the CDR3 is TGTGCCAGCAGCCGCCCGGGACAGGGGGTCGGCACTGAAGCTTTCTTT. Translated, it gives CASSRPGQGVGTEAFF.

The chain recombines TRBV11-2 with TRBJ2-1; TRBD2 agrees at 10 bases. This CDR3 comprises 15 residues. Germline CDR1 and CDR2: SGHAT and FQNNGV. V lost 0 bases and J lost 8; bases outside the gene matches: 4. CDR3 residues: CASSLDPSGRYEQFF. Here the CDR3 DNA reads TGTGCCAGCAGCTTAGATCCTAGCGGGAGATATGAGCAGTTCTTC. The full variable domain, in which reference TRBV11-2 and TRBJ2-1 provide the parts outside the CDR3, is EAGVAQSPRYKIIEKRQSVAFWCNPISGHATLYWYQQILGQGPKLLIQFQNNGVVDDSQLPKDRFSAERLKGVDSTLKIQPAKLEDSAVYLCASSLDPSGRYEQFFGPGTRLTVL.

The rearrangement joins TRBV2 to TRBJ1-2; D gene ambiguous. V dropped 4 bases and J dropped 8 bases, with 17 bases sitting between them. The germline gives CDR1 SNHLY, CDR2 FYNNEI. The CDR3 spans 14 residues. The chain's CDR3 is CASSARTGYDGYTF. The DNA for the CDR3 is TGTGCCAGCAGTGCCCGGACCGGGTATGACGGCTACACCTTC.

J is TRBJ2-1 and V is TRBV2, with D possibly TRBD1 on 5 matching bases. Trimming took off 7 bases at V and 7 bases at J, with 14 bases between the two ends. The CDR3 runs 13 residues. CDR1 and CDR2 (germline): SNHLY, FYNNEI. CDR3 in DNA: TGTGCCAGCAAGTACAGGATGGGAAATGAGCAGTTCTTC. Amino acid sequence: CASKYRMGNEQFF.

The J gene is TRBJ1-4, the V gene TRBV18, with 7 bases identical to TRBD1. This CDR3 has 15 amino acids. The J segment lost 5 bases and the V segment lost 4 bases, leaving 7 bases of the junction unmatched. CDR1 and CDR2 from the germline V gene are KGHSH and LQKENI. The CDR3 here is CASSQAGTENEKLFF. The DNA for the CDR3 is TGTGCCAGCTCACAAGCCGGGACAGAAAATGAAAAACTGTTTTTT.

The chain uses TRBV5-1 and TRBJ2-5; D gene unclear. The CDR3 consists of 13 residues. Germline V lookup: CDR1 SGHRS, CDR2 YFSETQ. Trimming took 4 bases from V and 0 from J, leaving 7 bases between them. CDR3 sequence reads: CASSVSYQETQYF. The CDR3 DNA sequence: TGCGCCAGCAGCGTGAGTTACCAAGAGACCCAGTACTTC.

The count of this clone is one. This sequence joins TRBV6-5 and TRBJ2-5; a possible D gene is TRBD1 (5 bases). Germline V lookup: CDR1 MNHEY, CDR2 SVGAGI. The length of the CDR3 is 14 residues. V was pared by 6 bases and J by 0 bases, with 11 bases between. The DNA for the CDR3 is TGTGCCAGCAGGGGGCTGGGGTACCAAGAGACCCAGTACTTC. The encoded protein is CASRGLGYQETQYF.

This chain uses TRBV4-3 with TRBJ1-3; TRBD1 matches at 7 bases. CDR3 size: 17 residues. Germline CDR1 and CDR2: LGHNA and YSLEER. J lost 0 bases, V lost 0 bases, and 5 bases had no gene match. In DNA, the CDR3 is TGCGCCAGCAGCCAAGATCGGGACAGACCCTCTGGAAACACCATATATTTT. Translating it yields CASSQDRDRPSGNTIYF.

The V and J genes are TRBV2 and TRBJ1-5; TRBD1 agrees at 7 bases. With 6 bases clipped from V and 0 bases from J, the junction kept 5 bases outside the gene matches. The CDR3 runs 15 residues. CDR1 is SNHLY, CDR2 FYNNEI, per germline. The CDR3 bases are TGTGCCAGCAGGGGGACAGCTAATAGCAATCAGCCCCAGCATTTT. Its protein product is CASRGTANSNQPQHF.

The genes are TRBV2 and TRBJ2-5; the D gene is possibly TRBD1 (6 bases). Deletions cut 3 bases from V and 2 bases from J, with 13 bases between. Looked up from germline, CDR1 is SNHLY and CDR2 is FYNNEI. The CDR3 spans 15 residues. The CDR3 protein is CASSERRTEQETQYF. CDR3 bases: TGTGCCAGCAGTGAGCGCAGGACAGAGCAAGAGACCCAGTACTTC.

The CDR3 reads CASSLQRGLITGELFF. The CDR3 region has the DNA TGTGCCAGCAGCTTACAGCGGGGACTTATTACCGGGGAGCTGTTTTTT. The chain uses TRBV7-8 and TRBJ2-2; 7 bases map to TRBD2. V dropped 2 bases and J dropped 5; count of bases not matched to a gene: 8. CDR3 length: 16 amino acids. CDR1 SGHVS and CDR2 FQNEAQ come from the germline V gene. The full variable domain, completed using reference TRBV7-8 and TRBJ2-2, is GAGVSQSPRYKVAKRGQDVALRCDPISGHVSLFWYQQALGQGPEFLTYFQNEAQLDKSGLPSDRFFAERPEGSVSTLKIQRTQQEDSAVYLCASSLQRGLITGELFFGEGSRLTVL.

V is TRBV6-5 and J is TRBJ2-2; D gene unclear. CDR1 MNHEY and CDR2 SVGAGI come from the germline V gene. Trimming stripped 3 bases from V and 0 bases from J, with 8 bases between. The CDR3 runs to 15 residues. The CDR3 protein is CASSYVTTNTGELFF. CDR3 coding DNA: TGTGCCAGCAGTTATGTGACAACGAACACCGGGGAGCTGTTTTTT.

This chain uses TRBV18 with TRBJ1-2; TRBD1 is a possible D gene (6 bases). Trimming pared 1 base from V and 4 bases from J, leaving 10 bases between. CDR1 KGHSH and CDR2 LQKENI come from the germline V gene. The CDR3 sequence is 14 residues long. For the CDR3, the DNA is TGTGCCAGCTCACCACGGGGGCGAGTCTATGGCTACACCTTC. It codes for CASSPRGRVYGYTF.